These 29 T cell receptor beta chains came from one sample sequenced in a study of technical replicates of blood from a few donors (dated by TCRdb to about 2017). Receptor amplification or capture employed the immunoSEQ multiplex PCR assay. TCRdb provides this immuneACCESS table in a form limited to in-frame rearrangements. Some clones are lacking; in checked studies, under half of them reflect an unresolved V gene, and why the rest are absent is not known. The sample table holds about 73,000 clones, of which about 92% were seen once. Jointly, the top ten make up about 0.25% of the sample. Material for sequencing was T cells isolated from PBMCs. The receptors were sampled from a human donor in good health.

This sequence joins TRBV4-1 and TRBJ1-5, with 10 bases aligning to TRBD1. Germline assignment: CDR1 MGHRA and CDR2 YSYEKL. This CDR3 comprises 20 residues. With V trimmed by 1 base and J by 6 bases, 18 bases remained unmatched. The CDR3 DNA reads as TGCGCCAGCAGCCAAGTTTTTGGGGACAGGGGACTAGGATGGGGTCAGCCCCAGCATTTT. Translation: CASSQVFGDRGLGWGQPQHF.

The chain couples TRBV18 to TRBJ2-7; D unresolved. V shed 4 bases and J shed 8 bases, with 15 bases lying between them. The CDR3 sequence is 13 residues long. Germline CDR1 KGHSH, CDR2 LQKENI. This CDR3 reads CASSLDAQAQQYF. In DNA form, the CDR3 reads TGTGCCAGCTCACTCGATGCCCAGGCCCAGCAGTACTTC. Combining the CDR3 with reference TRBV18 and TRBJ2-7 gives the whole variable domain NAGVMQNPRHLVRRRGQEARLRCSPMKGHSHVYWYRQLPEEGLKFMVYLQKENIIDESGMPKERFSAEFPKEGPSILRIQQVVRGDSAAYFCASSLDAQAQQYFGPGTRLTVT.

The J gene is TRBJ1-6, the V gene TRBV7-9; 11 bases are shared with TRBD1. From germline, CDR1 is SEHNR and CDR2 FQNEAQ (reference sequence). The J segment lost 6 bases and the V segment lost 8 bases, leaving 6 bases of the junction unmatched. The CDR3 sequence is 15 residues long. The CDR3 DNA reads as TGTGCCAGCGGGACAGGGGGTTCTCTTAATTCACCCCTCCACTTT. The encoded protein is CASGTGGSLNSPLHF.

This clone has a single count. This chain links TRBV6-4 with TRBJ1-1; 7 positions agree with TRBD1. The V segment lost 2 bases and the J segment 0 bases; nucleotides outside the gene matches: 9. The CDR3 is made up of 17 amino acids. Germline CDR1 MRHNA, CDR2 SNTAGT. CDR3 nucleotide sequence: TGTGCCAGCAGTGACCCAGAAGACAGGGTAATGAACACTGAAGCTTTCTTT. It yields the protein CASSDPEDRVMNTEAFF.

This chain connects TRBV4-1 to TRBJ1-6; TRBD1 aligns across 8 bases. This CDR3 region has 16 residues. CDR1 and CDR2 (germline): MGHRA, YSYEKL. V was clipped by 4 bases and J by 6 bases; unmatched bases: 8. The DNA of the CDR3 is TGCGCCAGCAGCCTACTCCCGGGACAGGTTAATTCACCCCTCCACTTT. Amino acid sequence: CASSLLPGQVNSPLHF.

The rearrangement links TRBV4-1 to TRBJ2-5; 7 bases line up with TRBD1. V trimming: 3 bases; J trimming: 5 bases; junction bases outside the gene matches: 15. CDR1 is MGHRA, CDR2 YSYEKL, per germline. CDR3 length: 17 residues. The CDR3 loop is CASSHAISTGWGETQYF. CDR3 coding DNA: TGCGCCAGCAGCCACGCTATCTCGACAGGGTGGGGGGAGACCCAGTACTTC.

This sequence joins TRBV10-3 and TRBJ1-2; possible D gene TRBD1, 5 bases. The CDR3 is 13 amino acids. Germline CDR1 and CDR2: ENHRY and SYGVKD. With 7 bases removed from V and 1 base from J, the gap between germline ends came to 10 bases. CDR3 coding DNA: TGTGCCATCATGGCAGACAGTAACTATGGCTACACCTTC. It translates to CAIMADSNYGYTF.

V is TRBV12-1 and J is TRBJ2-1; the table's D call of TRBD2 was not tested on the DNA. TRBV12-1 is assigned pseudogene status. This CDR3 has 15 amino acids. CDR3 protein: CASNLRTRSYNEQFF. CDR3 nucleotide sequence: TGTGCCAGCAACCTGAGGACTAGATCCTACAATGAGCAGTTCTTC.

The rearrangement links TRBV11-3 to TRBJ2-1; 8 positions agree with TRBD2. The CDR3 runs to 18 residues. V was clipped by 5 bases and J by 2 bases; unmatched bases: 14. CDR1 is SGHNT and CDR2 is YENEEA in the germline V gene. CDR3 coding DNA: TGTGCCAGCAGCCCCCGGGGGGGTTGGGGGGGGACCTACAATGAGCAGTTCTTC. Translation: CASSPRGGWGGTYNEQFF.

The rearrangement uses TRBV7-2 and TRBJ2-7, with 7 bases matching TRBD2. The germline V gene encodes CDR1 SGHTA and CDR2 FQGNSA. This CDR3 contains 13 residues. V shed 8 bases and J 5 bases; nucleotides not matched to a gene: 9. The CDR3, as DNA: TGTGCCAGCGCTGAACCGCGGGGGAACGAGCAGTACTTC. This encodes CASAEPRGNEQYF.

In the case of this clone: A junction end diverges from the germline sequence, so it may reflect a read error. CDR3 loop: CASRLGPTGDYGYTF. CDR3 bases: TGTGCCAGCAGGTTGGGACCGACTGGAGACTATGGCTACACCTTC. This chain joins TRBV5-7 and TRBJ1-2, with D possibly TRBD1 on 5 matching bases. TRBV5-7 is treated as an ORF (open reading frame) with a function not yet certain. The CDR3 is 15 residues long.

The chain is built from TRBV4-2 and TRBJ2-2; the D gene is possibly TRBD1 (5 bases). Germline V CDR1 and CDR2: LGHNA, YNFKEQ. V was cut by 2 bases and J by 1 base, with 8 bases left in between. CDR3 length equals 15 residues. The chain's CDR3 is CASSQTTGNTGELFF. Here the CDR3 DNA reads TGTGCCAGCAGCCAAACTACAGGGAACACCGGGGAGCTGTTTTTT.

The V and J genes are TRBV13 and TRBJ1-1, with 10 bases fitting TRBD1. Germline values: CDR1 PRHDT, CDR2 FYEKMQ (reference sequence). The CDR3 sequence is 15 residues long. Trimming at V came to 4 bases and at J to 0 bases, leaving 2 bases not matched to a gene. CDR3 amino acids: CASSSGQGLNTEAFF. CDR3 DNA: TGTGCCAGCAGCTCGGGACAGGGGCTGAACACTGAAGCTTTCTTT.

This chain uses TRBV6-5 with TRBJ2-3; no clear D gene. Germline V gene data show CDR1 as MNHEY and CDR2 as SVGAGI. Trimming stripped 5 bases from V and 0 bases from J, with 9 bases between. The CDR3 is made up of 14 amino acids. In DNA form, the CDR3 reads TGTGCCAGCAGTCCGACTTATAGCACAGATACGCAGTATTTT. Translated, it gives CASSPTYSTDTQYF.

V gene TRBV7-2 combines with J gene TRBJ2-7, with D perhaps matching TRBD1 (5 bases). CDR3 length: 14 residues. The V gene lost 5 bases and the J gene lost 3 bases, with 14 bases spanning the gap. The germline V gene has CDR1 SGHTA and CDR2 FQGNSA. CDR3 coding DNA: TGTGCCAGCAGCCCACAGGCCTCCGTCTACGAGCAGTACTTC. Its protein product is CASSPQASVYEQYF.

The CDR3 DNA is TGTGCCAGCAGCTGGAGCGGGGGGGCCGGGGAGCTGTTTTTT. Protein: CASSWSGGAGELFF. This chain links TRBV11-3 with TRBJ2-2; 10 bases fit TRBD2. Germline V CDR1 and CDR2: SGHNT, YENEEA. Losses at the gene ends were 4 bases for V and 6 bases for J; bases not matched to a gene: 2. CDR3 length: 14 amino acids.

The V and J genes are TRBV5-1 and TRBJ1-3; TRBD1 matches 7 bases. The germline V gene has CDR1 SGHRS and CDR2 YFSETQ. This CDR3 comprises 14 residues. The trim removed 4 bases at V and 8 bases at J, leaving 9 bases unmatched. This CDR3 is CASSRDRVRDTIYF. For the CDR3, the DNA is TGCGCCAGCAGCAGAGACAGGGTGCGGGACACCATATATTTT.

The V and J genes are TRBV7-2 and TRBJ2-1; TRBD1 matches at 7 bases. J was trimmed by 0 bases and V by 5 bases; bases with no gene match: 10. The CDR3 is made up of 17 amino acids. CDR1 is SGHTA and CDR2 is FQGNSA in the germline V gene. The CDR3 region is CASSMTGRPGSYNEQFF. The CDR3, as DNA: TGTGCCAGCAGCATGACAGGGAGACCAGGCTCCTACAATGAGCAGTTCTTC. The whole variable domain, remainder taken from reference TRBV7-2 and TRBJ2-1, is GAGVSQSPSNKVTEKGKDVELRCDPISGHTALYWYRQSLGQGLEFLIYFQGNSAPDKSGLPSDRFSAERTGGSVSTLTIQRTQQEDSAVYLCASSMTGRPGSYNEQFFGPGTRLTVL.

The chain couples TRBV4-1 to TRBJ1-4; a possible D gene is TRBD1 (6 bases). Germline CDR1 reads MGHRA; CDR2 reads YSYEKL. V was trimmed by 0 bases and J by 10 bases, leaving 21 bases between them. This CDR3 is 17 amino acids long. Here the CDR3 DNA reads TGCGCCAGCAGCCAAGAGGGTTACAGGGATACCTGGGGAAAACTGTTTTTT. Protein sequence: CASSQEGYRDTWGKLFF.

The chain's CDR3 is CASSDSLAGDNEQFF. The CDR3, as DNA: TGTGCCAGCAGTGACTCTCTAGCGGGAGACAATGAGCAGTTCTTC. The chain has TRBV6-4 and TRBJ2-1, with TRBD2 identical over 10 bases. The germline gives CDR1 MRHNA, CDR2 SNTAGT. V shed 0 bases, J shed 5 bases, and the junction held 1 base outside the gene matches. The CDR3 totals 15 residues.

The genes are TRBV11-2 and TRBJ2-7; 7 bases match TRBD1. V was pared by 1 base and J by 3 bases, with 9 bases of the junction left unmatched. CDR3 size: 16 residues. CDR1 and CDR2 from the germline V gene are SGHAT and FQNNGV. The CDR3 loop is CASSLGVLGTDYEQYF. In nucleotides, the CDR3 is TGTGCCAGCAGCTTAGGGGTTTTGGGGACAGACTACGAGCAGTACTTC.

V usage is TRBV11-2 and J usage is TRBJ2-3; D may be TRBD2 (6 bases). Germline V CDR1 and CDR2: SGHAT, FQNNGV. Trimming shortened V by 9 bases and J by 2 bases, and 12 bases separated the two germline ends. The CDR3 is made up of 13 amino acids. This chain's CDR3 is CASTGRFTDTQYF. CDR3 bases: TGTGCCAGTACCGGGAGATTCACAGATACGCAGTATTTT.

The gene calls are TRBV6-5 and TRBJ2-2, with D possibly matching TRBD1 (5 bases). Germline loops: CDR1 MNHEY, CDR2 SVGAGI. Trimming removed 8 bases from V and 1 base from J, with 14 bases in between. CDR3 length: 15 amino acids. CDR3 sequence reads: CASRPTQGNTGELFF. In DNA, the CDR3 is TGTGCCAGCCGCCCGACCCAGGGGAACACCGGGGAGCTGTTTTTT.

The chain employs TRBV7-2 and TRBJ2-7, with D tentatively TRBD1 (6 bases). V was clipped by 4 bases and J by 4 bases, with 8 bases between them. Per germline, CDR1 SGHTA and CDR2 FQGNSA. The CDR3 is 12 residues long. CDR3 nucleotides: TGTGCCAGCAGCTCAACAGGGTACGAGCAGTACTTC. The encoded protein is CASSSTGYEQYF.

The chain joins TRBV4-2 to TRBJ1-5; D is possibly TRBD1 (6 bases). The germline V gene encodes CDR1 LGHNA and CDR2 YNFKEQ. V was pared by 0 bases and J by 7 bases, with 16 bases between. The CDR3 is 16 amino acids. CDR3: CASSQELGQGSQPQHF. CDR3 in DNA: TGTGCCAGCAGCCAAGAGTTAGGGCAGGGGTCCCAGCCCCAGCATTTT.

The genes are TRBV9 and TRBJ1-6; D possibly corresponds to TRBD1 (5 bases). The CDR3 loop spans 15 amino acids. Germline V gene lookup returns CDR1 SGDLS and CDR2 YYNGEE. V was pared by 0 bases and J by 7 bases, with 11 bases between. The CDR3 coding sequence is TGTGCCAGCAGCGTAGAGGCAGGGTACAATTCACCCCTCCACTTT. This gives the protein CASSVEAGYNSPLHF.

The gene calls are TRBV6-5 and TRBJ2-7, with TRBD2 identical over 10 bases. Germline assignment: CDR1 MNHEY and CDR2 SVGAGI. With V trimmed by 4 bases and J by 3 bases, 0 bases remained unmatched. CDR3 length equals 13 residues. The CDR3 bases are TGTGCCAGCAGTTTAGCGGGAGGCTACGAGCAGTACTTC. This codes for CASSLAGGYEQYF.

In this sample, this clone turned up once. The gene calls are TRBV9 and TRBJ2-1; D is uncertain. Germline CDR1 is SGDLS and CDR2 is YYNGEE. The CDR3 is made up of 12 amino acids. V lost 2 bases and J 5 bases, leaving 5 bases between the germline ends. The chain's CDR3 is CASSVSDNEQFF. The CDR3 DNA follows: TGTGCCAGCAGCGTCTCGGACAATGAGCAGTTCTTC. The entire variable domain, with the rest obtained from reference TRBV9 and TRBJ2-1, is as follows: DSGVTQTPKHLITATGQRVTLRCSPRSGDLSVYWYQQSLDQGLQFLIQYYNGEERAKGNILERFSAQQFPDLHSELNLSSLELGDSALYFCASSVSDNEQFFGPGTRLTVL.

A single count supports this clone. The chain couples TRBV7-9 to TRBJ2-7, with TRBD1 as a possible D gene (8 bases). CDR1 is SEHNR and CDR2 is FQNEAQ in the germline V gene (reference sequence). Trimming took 3 bases from V and 0 from J, leaving 15 bases between them. The CDR3 is 16 amino acids. The CDR3 DNA follows: TGTGCCAGCAGCTTTCACAGGGGGGGCGGCTCCTACGAGCAGTACTTC. Protein product: CASSFHRGGGSYEQYF.